Listed here are 29 T cell receptor beta chains from one sample, sequenced in a study of CD8+CD57+ T cells in acquired aplastic anemia. CD8+CD57+ cell expansion had been shown by flow cytometry in patients chosen for sequencing. TCR beta VDJ combinations and CDR3 sequences were profiled from genomic DNA. TCRdb reanalysed the reads using MiXCR and keeps one entry per CDR3 protein. The table has over 150,000 distinct CDR3 sequences, over 50% seen once. The specimen was sorted CD4+, CD8+, or CD8+CD57+ T cells (not recorded which) from PBMCs. These receptors were collected from a human donor with aplastic anemia.

This chain links TRBV4-2 with TRBJ2-4, with TRBD1 matching over 7 bases. V lost 0 bases to trimming and J lost 4 bases; unmatched junction nucleotides: 0. This CDR3 is 14 amino acids long. Germline loops: CDR1 LGHNA, CDR2 YNFKEQ. The CDR3 coding sequence is TGTGCCAGCAGCCAAGAGGACAGGAAAAACATTCAGTACTTC. Its translation is CASSQEDRKNIQYF.

This clonotype was counted many times. The chain's CDR3 is CASSEGWGGGYEQFF. CDR3 nucleotide sequence: TGTGCCAGCAGTGAAGGGTGGGGAGGGGGCTATGAGCAGTTCTTC. The J gene is TRBJ2-1, the V gene TRBV2; D might be TRBD1 or TRBD2, each matching 7 bases. CDR1 and CDR2 (germline): SNHLY, FYNNEI. V was shortened by 1 base and J by 8 bases, with 15 bases between the two germline ends. The CDR3 sequence is 15 residues long.

This clonotype was recorded at least ten times. V gene TRBV6-4 combines with J gene TRBJ1-2, with unresolved D. V shed 5 bases and J shed 4 bases, with 17 bases lying between them. This CDR3 has 15 amino acids. Germline loops: CDR1 MRHNA, CDR2 SNTAGT. The CDR3 region is CASSPSTFNVYGYTF. The DNA of the CDR3 is TGTGCCAGCAGTCCCTCGACCTTTAACGTCTATGGCTACACCTTC.

As regards this clonotype: A much larger clone lies a single base off, so this may be a read error. The missing conserved phenylalanine or tryptophan at the end of this CDR3 makes a read error likely. This chain connects TRBV7-9 to TRBJ1-2, with TRBD1 matching over 9 bases. Looked up from germline, CDR1 is SEHNR and CDR2 is FQNEAQ (reference sequence). This CDR3 is 15 amino acids long. The V and J ends lost 3 bases and 2 bases, in that order; junction bases with no gene match: 4. The CDR3 nucleotides read TGTGCCAGCAGCTTGAGGGGACAGGGAAACTATGGCTACACCCTC. Encoded protein: CASSLRGQGNYGYTL.

The V and J genes are TRBV10-3 and TRBJ2-2; D may match TRBD1 or TRBD2 (5 bases each). The CDR3 extends over 14 amino acids. Germline lookup yields CDR1 ENHRY and CDR2 SYGVKD. V lost 6 bases and J lost 1, with 9 bases in between. The CDR3 sequence: CAISGTVNTGELFF. DNA of the CDR3: TGTGCCATCAGCGGGACGGTGAACACCGGGGAGCTGTTTTTT.

There are a few counts of this clonotype. The rearrangement uses TRBV3-1 and TRBJ2-1; TRBD2 matches 7 bases. Germline assignment: CDR1 LGHDT and CDR2 YNNKEL (reference sequence). Unmatched junction bases numbered 13, after V lost 0 bases and J lost 8 bases. The CDR3 consists of 17 residues. The CDR3 is CASSQEMGGGPLDEQFF. In DNA form, the CDR3 reads TGTGCCAGCAGCCAAGAGATGGGCGGGGGTCCATTGGATGAGCAGTTCTTC.

Remarks on this clonotype: This may be a read error: a much more frequent sequence differs by one nucleotide. The chain combines TRBV11-2 with TRBJ2-3; possible D gene TRBD2, 6 bases. Trimming removed 4 bases at V and 2 bases at J, with 13 bases between. The CDR3 extends over 15 amino acids. Germline CDR1 and CDR2: SGHAT and FQNNGV. The chain's CDR3 is CASSSRGSNTDTQYF. As DNA, the CDR3 is TGTGCCAGCAGCTCCCGGGGGTCTAACACAGATACGCAGTATTTT. Full variable domain (outside the CDR3, taken from reference TRBV11-2 and TRBJ2-3): EAGVAQSPRYKIIEKRQSVAFWCNPISGHATLYWYQQILGQGPKLLIQFQNNGVVDDSQLPKDRFSAERLKGVDSTLKIQPAKLEDSAVYLCASSSRGSNTDTQYFGPGTRLTVL.

This clonotype came up many times. The chain is built from TRBV6-1 and TRBJ1-5; D unresolved. CDR1 and CDR2 from the germline V gene are MNHNS and SASEGT. The CDR3 totals 14 residues. The V end lost 8 bases, the J end lost 2 bases, and 13 bases lay between the germline ends. The CDR3: CASHEGDGNQPQHF. For the CDR3, the DNA is TGTGCCAGCCACGAGGGTGATGGCAATCAGCCCCAGCATTTT.

The sample holds one count of this clonotype. The chain carries TRBV7-3 and TRBJ1-6; unclear D gene. V was clipped by 6 bases and J by 16 bases, with 22 bases between them. This CDR3 has 14 amino acids. The germline V gene has CDR1 SGHTA and CDR2 FQGTGA. The CDR3 here is CASSFGPNTGELHF. DNA of the CDR3: TGTGCCAGCAGTTTCGGACCGAACACCGGGGAGCTCCACTTT.

This clonotype came up many times. The V call is TRBV7-8, the J call TRBJ2-2; 7 bases align to TRBD1. The V and J ends lost 6 bases and 1 base, in that order; junction bases with no gene match: 8. There are 16 residues in the CDR3. From germline, CDR1 is SGHVS and CDR2 FQNEAQ. CDR3 loop: CASRRGGRVNTGELFF. For the CDR3, the DNA is TGTGCCAGCAGAAGAGGGGGCAGGGTGAACACCGGGGAGCTGTTTTTT.

The genes are TRBV9 and TRBJ2-7, with D uncertain. The germline gives CDR1 SGDLS, CDR2 YYNGEE. CDR3 length equals 14 residues. The V end was cut by 3 bases, the J end by 3 bases, with 13 bases between. CDR3 sequence reads: CASSAGDFLYEQYF. CDR3 coding DNA: TGTGCCAGCAGCGCAGGCGATTTCCTCTACGAGCAGTACTTC.

The chain joins TRBV9 to TRBJ1-1; no clear D. Germline V gene sequence: CDR1 SGDLS, CDR2 YYNGEE. The CDR3 length is 12 residues. The V gene lost 0 bases and the J gene lost 4 bases, with 4 bases spanning the gap. As DNA, the CDR3 is TGTGCCAGCAGCGTAGCAGGCACTGAAGCTTTCTTT. Amino acids: CASSVAGTEAFF.

The chain uses TRBV6-2 or TRBV6-3 and TRBJ1-6; 7 bases match TRBD1. The CDR3 loop spans 16 amino acids. CDR1 is MNHEY and CDR2 is SVGEGT in the germline V gene. The junction had 6 bases not matched to a gene; V was cut back by 5 bases and J by 2 bases. The CDR3 is CASSTAGQTYNSPLHF. The CDR3 coding sequence is TGTGCCAGCAGTACCGCGGGACAGACCTATAATTCACCCCTCCACTTT.

This chain connects TRBV6-2 or TRBV6-3 to TRBJ1-5; possible D gene TRBD1, 6 bases. The germline V gene has CDR1 MNHEY and CDR2 SVGEGT. CDR3 size: 12 residues. With 5 bases removed from V and 9 bases from J, the gap between germline ends came to 11 bases. CDR3 in DNA: TGTGCCAGCAGTCAAGGGGGGGGGCCCCAGCATTTT. This codes for CASSQGGGPQHF.

Only a few counts were recorded for this clonotype. At one boundary the junction diverges from the germline segment, which might be a read error. V usage is TRBV20-1 and J usage is TRBJ1-2; D gene unclear. Germline assignment: CDR1 DFQATT and CDR2 SNEGSKA (reference sequence). This CDR3 contains 12 residues. The CDR3 sequence: CSAGDWNYGYTF. CDR3 sequence (DNA): TGCAGTGCTGGAGACTGGAACTATGGCTACACCTTC.

This clonotype showed up many times. V and J are TRBV10-3 and TRBJ2-5, with a tentative D call TRBD1 (6 bases). Germline V gene sequence: CDR1 ENHRY, CDR2 SYGVKD. V lost 1 base and J lost 5, with 8 bases in between. The CDR3 has 13 residues. Here the CDR3 DNA reads TGTGCCATCAGTGAGTACAGGGAGGAGACCCAGTACTTC. As protein: CAISEYREETQYF.

This clonotype was seen ten or more times. V gene TRBV5-5 combines with J gene TRBJ2-7, with D perhaps matching TRBD2 (6 bases). V lost 7 bases to trimming and J lost 2 bases, with 16 bases between them. Germline-derived CDR1 and CDR2 are SGHKS and YYEKEE (reference sequence). The length of the CDR3 is 14 residues. Written as DNA, the CDR3 is TGTGCCAGCTCCGAGGCGCGGGGTCCCTACGAGCAGTACTTC. It specifies CASSEARGPYEQYF.

This clonotype was recorded a few times. V gene TRBV11-1 combines with J gene TRBJ2-1, with D maybe TRBD2 (5 bases). The CDR3 runs to 17 residues. V shed 3 bases and J shed 3 bases, with 18 bases lying between them. The V gene's germline CDR1 is SGHAT and CDR2 FQDESV (reference sequence). This chain's CDR3 is CASSLPTRGFGYNEQFF. The CDR3 nucleotides are TGTGCCAGCAGCTTGCCGACACGCGGGTTCGGCTACAATGAGCAGTTCTTC.

This chain connects TRBV5-6 to TRBJ1-2, with D perhaps matching TRBD1 (6 bases). The CDR3 length is 13 residues. Germline CDR1 SGHDT, CDR2 YYEEEE. The V gene lost 2 bases and the J gene lost 7 bases, with 12 bases spanning the gap. The CDR3 here is CASSFTGQSGYTF. As DNA, the CDR3 is TGTGCCAGCAGCTTCACGGGACAAAGTGGCTACACCTTC.

The chain employs TRBV9 and TRBJ2-2; D not resolved. Trimming removed 3 bases at V and 4 bases at J, with 22 bases between. Germline V lookup: CDR1 SGDLS, CDR2 YYNGEE. The CDR3 has 18 amino acids. DNA of the CDR3: TGTGCCAGCAGCGCCCGGTGGGCCCCAGTGACAACCACCGGGGAGCTGTTTTTT. This encodes CASSARWAPVTTTGELFF. Full variable domain (missing parts from reference TRBV9 and TRBJ2-2): DSGVTQTPKHLITATGQRVTLRCSPRSGDLSVYWYQQSLDQGLQFLIQYYNGEERAKGNILERFSAQQFPDLHSELNLSSLELGDSALYFCASSARWAPVTTTGELFFGEGSRLTVL.

The rearrangement joins TRBV29-1 to TRBJ2-5, with TRBD2 matching 8 bases. V was pared by 3 bases and J by 3 bases, with 6 bases of the junction left unmatched. The germline CDR1 and CDR2 sequences are SQVTM and ANQGSEA. The CDR3 has 14 amino acids. For the CDR3, the DNA is TGCAGCGTTGAGGGGGGAGCGGGGGAAGAGACCCAGTACTTC. As protein: CSVEGGAGEETQYF.

This chain joins TRBV19 and TRBJ2-3; D is undetermined. The germline V and J ends were trimmed by 5 bases and 0 bases, with 9 bases remaining between them. There are 14 residues in the CDR3. Germline CDR1 reads LNHDA; CDR2 reads SQIVND (reference sequence). The CDR3 DNA reads TGTGCCAGTAGTCCCGCAGTTAGCACAGATACGCAGTATTTT. Amino acid sequence: CASSPAVSTDTQYF.

The table lists this clonotype with a few counts. CDR3 nucleotide sequence: TGTGCCAGCAGCTCGACAGGGTTCAATGAGCAGTTCTTC. It codes for CASSSTGFNEQFF. The chain joins TRBV7-2 to TRBJ2-1; TRBD1 matches at 7 bases. Trimming cost V 4 bases and J 6 bases; bases outside gene matches: 3. The CDR3 has 13 amino acids. Germline lookup yields CDR1 SGHTA and CDR2 FQGNSA.

This clonotype was seen many times. The CDR3: CASSQVNGAYEQYF. CDR3 DNA: TGCGCCAGCAGCCAAGTGAACGGGGCCTACGAGCAGTACTTC. The chain has TRBV4-1 and TRBJ2-7, with D tentatively TRBD2 (5 bases). The V and J ends lost 1 base and 2 bases respectively, with 9 bases between them. Germline V gives CDR1 MGHRA, CDR2 YSYEKL. The CDR3 covers 14 residues.

The chain recombines TRBV2 with TRBJ2-7; perhaps TRBD2 as D (6 bases). This CDR3 has 14 residues. Between the trimmed V and J ends, which lost 6 bases and 2 bases, there was a span of 14 bases. Per germline, CDR1 SNHLY and CDR2 FYNNEI. The CDR3 region is CASRDTGGTYEQYF. The CDR3 region has the DNA TGTGCCAGCAGGGACACCGGGGGAACCTACGAGCAGTACTTC.

This chain uses TRBV2 with TRBJ2-7, with 7 bases lining up with TRBD1. The CDR3 is made up of 13 amino acids. The V and J ends lost 5 bases and 5 bases, in that order; junction bases with no gene match: 6. Germline lookup yields CDR1 SNHLY and CDR2 FYNNEI. The CDR3, as DNA: TGTGCCAGCAGTAAGGAACAGGGGAACGAGCAGTACTTC. As protein: CASSKEQGNEQYF.

The chain recombines TRBV15 with TRBJ1-1, with a weak D call TRBD1 (5 bases). Trimming took off 3 bases at V and 10 bases at J, with 12 bases between the two ends. Per the germline V gene, CDR1 is LNHNV and CDR2 is YYDKDF (reference sequence). The CDR3 runs to 12 residues. The CDR3 DNA is TGTGCCACCAGCAGTGCGTCGGGGCCAGCTTTCTTT. This gives the protein CATSSASGPAFF.

This chain connects TRBV20-1 to TRBJ2-1, with D maybe TRBD2 (6 bases). From germline, CDR1 is DFQATT and CDR2 SNEGSKA (reference sequence). This CDR3 has 13 residues. Trimming removed 4 bases at V and 3 bases at J, with 10 bases between. DNA of the CDR3: TGCAGTGCTACTAGCGCAAACTACAATGAGCAGTTCTTC. This codes for CSATSANYNEQFF.

The chain carries TRBV19 and TRBJ1-2; D might be TRBD1 (6 bases). The length of the CDR3 is 14 residues. The V end was cut by 7 bases, the J end by 5 bases, with 17 bases between. Germline values: CDR1 LNHDA, CDR2 SQIVND (reference sequence). The DNA for the CDR3 is TGTGCCAGTACCGCGGACAGTTCCCGATATGGCTACACCTTC. This sequence encodes CASTADSSRYGYTF.